This T cell receptor (beta chain) was captured by sequencing in a study of blood T cells in healthy people across ages. Whole-study context: About one barcoded beta molecule per two T cells was the capture yield of template switching. Regarding the study as a whole: Diversity estimates from one million T cells were considered underestimates.

Trimming cost V 4 bases and J 2 bases, with 9 bases left between them. There are 12 residues in the CDR3. Germline V gene data show CDR1 as SQVTM and CDR2 as ANQGSEA. Together with a sample-barcoded 5' primer, a J-beta primer mix was included in a second PCR lasting about 7 to 11 cycles. Researchers report that a template-switch adaptor with 12 random nucleotides tagged each cDNA molecule. TCRdb called the 5' RACE reads again in MiXCR, with one record for every CDR3 protein. This table holds 1,300,000 or so distinct CDR3 sequences, around 55% found once. Of note for this clonotype: The antigen remains unidentified.

The sequencing sample was made of blood. The clonotype comes from a man younger than 35 in good health. The chain recombines TRBV29-1 with TRBJ2-7; possibly TRBD1 for D (5 bases). The CDR3 region has the DNA TGCAGCGTTGGAAAAGGGGCCTACGAGCAGTACTTC. Translating gives CSVGKGAYEQYF.